This T cell receptor beta chain came from a study of tumor-infiltrating lymphocytes in localized non-small cell lung cancer (dated by TCRdb to the early 2020s). Context from the whole study: Several histologies were represented in the cohort, which also included both smokers and never-smokers as well as patients whose samples were collected after neoadjuvant chemotherapy. Each patient contributed resected tumor tissue and uninvolved lung tissue from the same patient, described as non-adjacent to the tumor. TCR sequencing was one of several integrated assays, alongside flow cytometry, multiplex immunofluorescence, RNA-seq, exome sequencing and proteomics, applied to the same patients. The overall ICON cohort was composed of roughly 150 surgical patients with localized non-small cell lung cancer whose tumors were resected. The paired tumor versus uninvolved lung comparison of immunoSEQ T-cell fraction included a few dozen patients.

Paper-wide results and their limitations: The TCR-derived T-cell fraction showed no difference between the flow cytometry-defined immunotypes IM1 (good prognosis) and IM2 (poor prognosis). Since assay coverage differed from patient to patient depending on how much tissue was available, TCR sequencing was done for only a subset of the cohort. Higher T cell infiltration in tumors than in uninvolved lung tissue was supported by TCRbeta sequencing, consistent with immunofluorescence CD3 counts. Because different assays used different pieces of the same tissue, technical variation could not be distinguished from intratumor heterogeneity. Recurrence-free survival showed no association with tumor T-cell fraction from TCR sequencing (p = 0.61).

Of note for this clone: Its antigen has not been determined. No much larger clone exists at a distance of one base, and base qualities are not known.

ICON enrollment began in 2016, and the last patient was enrolled in late 2018. A subcohort of 70 to 85 patients provided fresh tumor and matched uninvolved tissue for in-depth immune analyses, with TCR sequencing among those analyses. DNA isolated from bulk tissue, without cell sorting, was used for TCR sequencing. The immunoSEQ assay used for TCR sequencing gave the T-cell fraction in both tumor and uninvolved lung tissue. The paper's data handling went like this. To analyze survival, patients were divided into a high T-cell fraction group (upper tertile) and a low T-cell fraction group (lower two tertiles), and the two groups were compared using a log-rank test. Paired tumor versus uninvolved lung differences in T-cell fraction were tested with a signed-rank test. The immuneACCESS repertoire file appears here via TCRdb, limited to in-frame rearrangements. These files lack a portion of the clones; in checked studies, under half of the deficit traces to unresolved V genes, and the cause of the others is not known. That table supplies the V and J calls and clone size; D and trimming were determined from the DNA. In this sample the table shows 12,000 or so clones, about nine tenths of which occur a single time. The biggest ten clones account for over 7% of the sample.

The cysteine opens and the phenylalanine closes a CDR3 of 16 amino acids. Just the 48-base CDR3 DNA is kept, in frame starting at base 1. Germline trimming amounts to 4 bases on V and 4 bases on J, with 12 as the count of junction bases outside the gene matches. The germline V gene yields SGHRS for CDR1 and YFSETQ for CDR2. Sequenced: lung tumor tissue. The receptor's source is a human donor with non-small cell lung cancer. The sequence links TRBV5-1 to TRBJ2-3; TRBD1 aligns with 7 central bases. This receptor carries the CDR3 CASSPHTTGAADTQYF. The nucleotide sequence reads TGCGCCAGCAGCCCACATACTACAGGGGCCGCAGATACGCAGTATTTT.